This note documents a single T cell receptor (beta chain) sequence. Its cognate antigen is unknown. This record comes from a study of OX40 agonist ivuxolimab in advanced cancers. Study information: The study treated patients with ivuxolimab, an agonistic anti-OX40 (CD134) antibody. The dose-escalation group included hepatocellular carcinoma, melanoma, renal cell carcinoma and head and neck cancer. Broader study findings: On average, CD8+ T cells had more expanded clones than CD4+.

Here immunoSEQ multiplex PCR was the method, and the copy in TCRdb shows in-frame clones only, minus some. The sample yields under 85,000 clones, just under 80% seen once. V lost 0 bases, J lost 3 bases, and 15 bases lay in between. The CDR3 length is 16 residues. Germline CDR1 is LNHNV and CDR2 is YYDKDF (reference sequence). This receptor was identified in an adult with an advanced solid tumor such as melanoma, head and neck, liver or kidney cancer. Sequenced here: CD4+ or CD8+ T cells sorted from blood, sampled in a trial of the OX40 agonist ivuxolimab. The genes are TRBV15 and TRBJ2-7; D gene ambiguous. As DNA, the CDR3 is TGTGCCACCAGCAGAGATTCCCCCTTCCACGACTACGAGCAGTACTTC. This codes for CATSRDSPFHDYEQYF.